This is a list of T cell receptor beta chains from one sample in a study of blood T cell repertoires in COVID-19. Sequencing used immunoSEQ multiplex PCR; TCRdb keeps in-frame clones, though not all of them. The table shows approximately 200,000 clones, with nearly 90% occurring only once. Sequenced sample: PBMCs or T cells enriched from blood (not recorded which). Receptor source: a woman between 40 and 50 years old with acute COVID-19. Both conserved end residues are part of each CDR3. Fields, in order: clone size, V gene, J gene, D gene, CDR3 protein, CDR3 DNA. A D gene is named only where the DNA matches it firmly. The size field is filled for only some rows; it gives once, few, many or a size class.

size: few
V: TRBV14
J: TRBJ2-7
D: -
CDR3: CASSQGFSAEQYF
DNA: TGTGCCAGCAGCCAAGGCTTCAGTGCCGAGCAGTACTTC

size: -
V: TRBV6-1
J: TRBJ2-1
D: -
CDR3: CASSDGSKGKKFF
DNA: TGTGCCAGCAGTGATGGCAGTAAGGGGAAGAAGTTCTTC

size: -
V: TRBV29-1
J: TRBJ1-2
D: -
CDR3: CSVPTAGGGYTF
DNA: TGCAGCGTTCCGACCGCGGGCGGCGGCTACACCTTC

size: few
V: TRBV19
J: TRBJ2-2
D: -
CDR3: CASSPGTGELFF
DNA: TGTGCCAGTAGTCCGGGCACCGGGGAGCTGTTTTTT

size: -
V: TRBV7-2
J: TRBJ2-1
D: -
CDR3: CASSSLWGVVNEQFF
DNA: TGTGCCAGCAGCTCCCTCTGGGGGGTTGTAAATGAGCAGTTCTTC

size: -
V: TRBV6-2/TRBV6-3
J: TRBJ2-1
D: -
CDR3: CASSYGTGTLGHEQFF
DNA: TGTGCCAGCAGTTATGGGACTGGGACGTTGGGCCATGAGCAGTTCTTC

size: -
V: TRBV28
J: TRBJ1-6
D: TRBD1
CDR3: CASSLGTGVYSPLHF
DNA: TGTGCCAGCAGTTTAGGGACAGGGGTTTATTCACCCCTCCACTTT

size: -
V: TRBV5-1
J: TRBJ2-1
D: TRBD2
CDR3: CASSLAPAGGTYNEQFF
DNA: TGCGCCAGCAGCTTGGCACCAGCGGGAGGAACCTACAATGAGCAGTTCTTC

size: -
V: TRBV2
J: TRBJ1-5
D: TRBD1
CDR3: CASRQGASNQPQHF
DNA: TGTGCCAGCAGACAGGGGGCGAGCAATCAGCCCCAGCATTTT

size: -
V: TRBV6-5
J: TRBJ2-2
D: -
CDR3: CASSYVQGKTGELFF
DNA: TGTGCCAGCAGTTATGTGCAGGGGAAGACCGGGGAGCTGTTTTTT

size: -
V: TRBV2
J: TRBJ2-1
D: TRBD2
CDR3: CASSEGGAGGNNEQFF
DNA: TGTGCCAGCAGTGAAGGGGGAGCGGGGGGAAACAATGAGCAGTTCTTC

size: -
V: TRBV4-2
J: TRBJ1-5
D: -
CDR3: CASSQDLEQPQHF
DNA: TGTGCCAGCAGCCAAGATCTAGAGCAGCCCCAGCATTTT

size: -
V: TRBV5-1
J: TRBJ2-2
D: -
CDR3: CASSLATANTGELFF
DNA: TGCGCCAGCAGCTTGGCGACAGCGAACACCGGGGAGCTGTTTTTT

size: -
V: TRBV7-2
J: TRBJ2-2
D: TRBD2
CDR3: CASSPMRGLAGAVTGELFF
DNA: TGTGCCAGCAGCCCGATGAGGGGACTAGCGGGAGCGGTAACCGGGGAGCTGTTTTTT

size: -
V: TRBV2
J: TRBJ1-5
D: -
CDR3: CASSEGQINQPQHF
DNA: TGTGCCAGCAGTGAAGGTCAGATAAATCAGCCCCAGCATTTT

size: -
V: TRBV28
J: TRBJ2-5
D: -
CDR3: CASSRSGETQYF
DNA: TGTGCCAGCAGCCGATCCGGGGAGACCCAGTACTTC

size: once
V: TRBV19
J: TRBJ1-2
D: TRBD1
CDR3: CASGGTGNYGYTF
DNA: TGTGCCAGTGGGGGGACAGGGAACTATGGCTACACCTTC

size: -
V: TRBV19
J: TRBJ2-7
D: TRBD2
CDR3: CASSIERGVTYEQYF
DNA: TGTGCCAGTAGTATAGAGCGGGGGGTCACCTACGAGCAGTACTTC

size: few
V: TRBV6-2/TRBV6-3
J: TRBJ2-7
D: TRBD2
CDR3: CASSRVQGGAYEQYF
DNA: TGTGCCAGCAGCCGAGTCCAGGGAGGGGCTTACGAGCAGTACTTC

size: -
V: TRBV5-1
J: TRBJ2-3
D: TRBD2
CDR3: CASSLAGGRTDTQYF
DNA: TGCGCCAGCAGCTTAGCGGGAGGGCGCACAGATACGCAGTATTTT

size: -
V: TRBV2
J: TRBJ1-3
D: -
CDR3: CASSQGSGNTIYF
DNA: TGTGCCAGCAGCCAGGGCTCTGGAAACACCATATATTTT

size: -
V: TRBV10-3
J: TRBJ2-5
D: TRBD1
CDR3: CAISVGDRKLETQYF
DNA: TGTGCCATCAGTGTAGGGGACAGGAAGTTAGAGACCCAGTACTTC

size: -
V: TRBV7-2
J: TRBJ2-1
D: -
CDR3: CASSILGLRADEQFF
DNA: TGTGCCAGCAGCATTTTGGGACTCCGCGCCGATGAGCAGTTCTTC

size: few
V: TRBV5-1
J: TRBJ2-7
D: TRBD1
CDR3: CASSLGDRDRDEQYF
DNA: TGCGCCAGCAGCTTGGGGGACCGGGACAGGGACGAGCAGTACTTC

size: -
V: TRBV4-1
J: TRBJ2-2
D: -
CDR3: CASSPRAGRRTGELFF
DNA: TGCGCCAGCAGCCCTCGAGCGGGCCGCAGGACCGGGGAGCTGTTTTTT

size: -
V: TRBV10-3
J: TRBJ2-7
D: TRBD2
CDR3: CAISDLGGSYEQYF
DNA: TGTGCCATCAGTGACCTGGGGGGGTCCTACGAGCAGTACTTC

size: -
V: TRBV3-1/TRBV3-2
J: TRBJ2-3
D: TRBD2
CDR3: CASSQDRASGDTDTQYF
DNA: TGTGCCAGCAGCCAAGACCGGGCTAGCGGGGACACAGATACGCAGTATTTT

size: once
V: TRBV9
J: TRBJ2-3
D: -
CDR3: CASSVVSLAPTDTQYF
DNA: TGTGCCAGCAGCGTAGTCAGCCTAGCACCTACAGATACGCAGTATTTT

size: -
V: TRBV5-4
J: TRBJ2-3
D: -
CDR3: CASSPYLLATPDTQYF
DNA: TGTGCCAGCAGCCCATACCTACTAGCAACCCCAGATACGCAGTATTTT

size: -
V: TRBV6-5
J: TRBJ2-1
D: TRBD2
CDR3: CASSSSTSGTYNEQFF
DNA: TGTGCCAGCAGTTCCTCGACTAGCGGGACCTACAATGAGCAGTTCTTC

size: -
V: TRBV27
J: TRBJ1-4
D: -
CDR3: CASSFQARPLEKLFF
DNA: TGTGCCAGCAGTTTTCAGGCGCGTCCGTTAGAAAAACTGTTTTTT

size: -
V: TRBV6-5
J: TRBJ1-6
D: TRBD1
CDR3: CASSYSPGGDPLHF
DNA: TGTGCCAGCAGTTACTCCCCAGGGGGAGACCCCCTCCACTTT

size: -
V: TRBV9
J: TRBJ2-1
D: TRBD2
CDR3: CASSPYGGLAGASSYNEQFF
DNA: TGTGCCAGCAGCCCGTACGGGGGACTAGCGGGGGCCAGCTCCTACAATGAGCAGTTCTTC

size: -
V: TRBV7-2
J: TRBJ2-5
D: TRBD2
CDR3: CASSPGLGETQYF
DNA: TGTGCCAGCAGCCCGGGACTAGGGGAGACCCAGTACTTC

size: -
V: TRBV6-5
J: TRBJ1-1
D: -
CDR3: CASRKQGRDTEAFF
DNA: TGTGCCAGCAGAAAACAGGGTAGGGACACTGAAGCTTTCTTT

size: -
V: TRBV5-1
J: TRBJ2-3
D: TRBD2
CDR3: CASSRTSGRGTDTQYF
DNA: TGCGCCAGCAGCCGCACTAGCGGGAGAGGCACAGATACGCAGTATTTT

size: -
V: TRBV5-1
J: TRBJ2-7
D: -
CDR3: CASSLEGFSYEQYF
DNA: TGCGCCAGCAGCTTGGAGGGGTTCAGCTACGAGCAGTACTTC

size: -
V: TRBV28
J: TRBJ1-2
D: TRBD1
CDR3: CASSITQGYNYGYTF
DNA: TGTGCCAGCAGTATAACACAGGGGTACAACTATGGCTACACCTTC

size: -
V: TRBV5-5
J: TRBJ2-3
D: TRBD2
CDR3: CASRPGLAVTDTQYF
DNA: TGTGCCAGCAGGCCGGGACTAGCGGTAACAGATACGCAGTATTTT

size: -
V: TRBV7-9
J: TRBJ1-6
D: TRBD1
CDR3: CAAAGQRNSPLHF
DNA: TGTGCCGCGGCGGGACAGCGCAATTCACCCCTCCACTTT

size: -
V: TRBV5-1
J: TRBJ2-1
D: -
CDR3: CASSLKLEYNEQFF
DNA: TGCGCCAGCAGCTTGAAACTAGAGTACAATGAGCAGTTCTTC

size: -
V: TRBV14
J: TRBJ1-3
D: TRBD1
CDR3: CASSRVSWTGGYIASGNTIYF
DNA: TGTGCCAGCAGCCGTGTATCCTGGACAGGGGGCTATATCGCCTCTGGAAACACCATATATTTT

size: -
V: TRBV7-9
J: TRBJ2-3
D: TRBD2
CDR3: CASSSRTSGRASTDTQYF
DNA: TGTGCCAGCAGCTCCCGGACTAGCGGGAGGGCCAGTACAGATACGCAGTATTTT

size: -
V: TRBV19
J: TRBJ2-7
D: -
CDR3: CASSIQDRTYEQYF
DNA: TGTGCCAGTAGTATCCAGGACAGAACCTACGAGCAGTACTTC

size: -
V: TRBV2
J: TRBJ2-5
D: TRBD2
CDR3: CASKSSGGETQYF
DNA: TGTGCCAGCAAATCCTCGGGAGGGGAGACCCAGTACTTC

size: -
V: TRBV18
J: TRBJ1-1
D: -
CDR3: CASSPTRGTEAFF
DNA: TGTGCCAGCTCACCAACCCGCGGGACTGAAGCTTTCTTT

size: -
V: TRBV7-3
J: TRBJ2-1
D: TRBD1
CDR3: CASSLDRGLENEQFF
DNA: TGTGCCAGCAGCCTGGACAGGGGGCTCGAAAATGAGCAGTTCTTC

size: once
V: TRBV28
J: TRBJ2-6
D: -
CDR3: CASSSPSSGANVLTF
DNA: TGTGCCAGCAGTTCTCCGAGCTCTGGGGCCAACGTCCTGACTTTC

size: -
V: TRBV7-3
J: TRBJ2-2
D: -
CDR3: CASSPVLARNTGELFF
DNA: TGTGCCAGCAGCCCCGTCTTAGCGAGAAACACCGGGGAGCTGTTTTTT

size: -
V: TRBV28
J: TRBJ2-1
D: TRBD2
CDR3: CASNPPGGGLNEQFF
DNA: TGTGCCAGCAACCCGCCGGGCGGGGGTCTCAATGAGCAGTTCTTC

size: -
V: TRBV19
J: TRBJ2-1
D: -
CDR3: CASSPLVGGANYNEQFF
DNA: TGTGCCAGTAGCCCACTAGTAGGGGGGGCCAATTACAATGAGCAGTTCTTC

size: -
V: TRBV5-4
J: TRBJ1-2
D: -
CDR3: CASSWWDGREGYTF
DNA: TGTGCCAGCAGCTGGTGGGACGGGAGGGAAGGCTACACCTTC

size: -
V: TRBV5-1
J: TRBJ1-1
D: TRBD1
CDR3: CASSPVRGSGTEAFF
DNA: TGCGCCAGCAGCCCCGTCAGGGGGTCCGGCACTGAAGCTTTCTTT

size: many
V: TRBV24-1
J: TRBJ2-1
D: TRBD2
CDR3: CATSDLSAGGRNEQFF
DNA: TGTGCCACCAGTGATTTGTCCGCGGGGGGGCGGAATGAGCAGTTCTTC

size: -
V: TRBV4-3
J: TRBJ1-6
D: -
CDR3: CASSQDQGNSPLHF
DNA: TGCGCCAGCAGCCAAGATCAGGGGAATTCACCCCTCCACTTT

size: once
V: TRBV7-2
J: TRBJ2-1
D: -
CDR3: CASSLELLDNEQFF
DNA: TGTGCCAGCAGCTTAGAACTTCTCGACAATGAGCAGTTCTTC

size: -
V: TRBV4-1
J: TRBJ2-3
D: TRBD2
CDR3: CASSQAAGGLDTQYF
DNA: TGCGCCAGCAGCCAAGCAGCGGGGGGGTTAGATACGCAGTATTTT

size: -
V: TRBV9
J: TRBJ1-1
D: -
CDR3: CASSAQGMNTEAFF
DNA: TGTGCCAGCAGCGCACAGGGCATGAACACTGAAGCTTTCTTT

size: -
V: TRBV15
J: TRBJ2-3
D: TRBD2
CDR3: CATSRDTVLAGSTDTQYF
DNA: TGTGCCACCAGCAGAGATACCGTTCTAGCGGGGAGCACAGATACGCAGTATTTT